A few counts support the clone carrying this TCR beta chain. As yet, its antigen is unknown. The sample belongs to a study of response to subunit inactivated influenza vaccine. Findings of the study overall: There was a suggestion from the authors that each seasonal influenza vaccination recruits few new T cells.

V trimming: 2 bases; J trimming: 6 bases; junction bases outside the gene matches: 7. The V gene's germline CDR1 is MDHEN and CDR2 SYDVKM. There are 15 residues in the CDR3. TCRdb recomputed calls from the RT-PCR reads with MiXCR, one row per CDR3 protein. The table shows around 480,000 distinct CDR3 sequences, with about 17% occurring only once. This clonotype was obtained from a man in his fifties or sixties who received an inactivated influenza vaccine. This specimen was CD4+ T cells sorted from PBMCs, taken roughly 24 months after vaccination. The chain couples TRBV28 to TRBJ2-3, with 8 bases aligning to TRBD2. The CDR3 region has the DNA TGTGCCAGCAGTTTAGGAGCGGGGGTCTCGGATACGCAGTATTTT. Translating it yields CASSLGAGVSDTQYF.